Listed below are T cell receptor beta chains from one sample, sequenced in a study of T cells in Graves' hyperthyroidism and ophthalmopathy. In TCRdb, the multiplex PCR reads were re-called with MiXCR into one record per CDR3 protein. The data hold about 510,000 distinct CDR3 sequences, with approximately 49% observed a single time. Sequencing was done on a sample of peripheral blood or thyroid tissue (not recorded which). These receptors originate from an adult woman with Graves' disease, either hyperthyroidism or ophthalmopathy (not recorded which). Both conserved end residues are trimmed from each CDR3. A clone size is listed for some rows: how often the clone was seen (once, few, many), or a class if it is expanded.

CDR3 protein: AGGQGGNQPQH
J gene: TRBJ1-5
V gene: TRBV19
clone size: many

CDR3 protein: ASSGRGGRTEAF
J gene: TRBJ1-1
V gene: TRBV2
clone size: -

CDR3 protein: ASRTGTGSSPLH
J gene: TRBJ1-6
V gene: TRBV6-6
clone size: -

CDR3 protein: ASSVEEGTEAF
J gene: TRBJ1-1
V gene: TRBV9
clone size: -

CDR3 protein: SAPDLSSNQPQH
J gene: TRBJ1-5
V gene: TRBV20-1
clone size: once

CDR3 protein: ASGTGDNQPQH
J gene: TRBJ1-5
V gene: TRBV12-3/TRBV12-4
clone size: -

CDR3 protein: SVVPDRNTGELF
J gene: TRBJ2-2
V gene: TRBV29-1
clone size: many

CDR3 protein: ATSREDSPIGAF
J gene: TRBJ1-1
V gene: TRBV15
clone size: -

CDR3 protein: ASRKNTGGKAYEQY
J gene: TRBJ2-7
V gene: TRBV7-2
clone size: many

CDR3 protein: ASSPGTRPSETQY
J gene: TRBJ2-5
V gene: TRBV14
clone size: -

CDR3 protein: ASSLEPTGDVRYEQY
J gene: TRBJ2-7
V gene: TRBV5-1
clone size: -

CDR3 protein: ASSEFGGSTETQY
J gene: TRBJ2-5
V gene: TRBV25-1
clone size: -

CDR3 protein: ASNRQPNGAF
J gene: TRBJ1-1
V gene: TRBV13
clone size: many

CDR3 protein: ASSLIPGLGETQY
J gene: TRBJ2-5
V gene: TRBV7-3
clone size: many

CDR3 protein: AISQYGGGTNQPQY
J gene: TRBJ2-5
V gene: TRBV10-3
clone size: -

CDR3 protein: ASTGQGGYQPQY
J gene: TRBJ2-5
V gene: TRBV2
clone size: -

CDR3 protein: ASRLQGPQF
J gene: TRBJ2-1
V gene: TRBV2
clone size: -

CDR3 protein: ATSDSDRGYEQY
J gene: TRBJ2-7
V gene: TRBV24-1
clone size: few

CDR3 protein: ASSPGQASGEQY
J gene: TRBJ2-7
V gene: TRBV5-1
clone size: many

CDR3 protein: AWSTGRPYEQY
J gene: TRBJ2-7
V gene: TRBV7-9
clone size: few

CDR3 protein: SAATGGTGTSGYT
J gene: TRBJ1-2
V gene: TRBV20-1
clone size: -

CDR3 protein: SASGGAGGSYEQY
J gene: TRBJ2-7
V gene: TRBV29-1
clone size: -

CDR3 protein: ASSLVTGTEAF
J gene: TRBJ1-1
V gene: TRBV7-9
clone size: -

CDR3 protein: ASSLTLGGTQY
J gene: TRBJ2-5
V gene: TRBV7-9
clone size: -

CDR3 protein: ASSETVYPSNQPQH
J gene: TRBJ1-5
V gene: TRBV2
clone size: many

CDR3 protein: AISLAQETQY
J gene: TRBJ2-5
V gene: TRBV10-3
clone size: -

CDR3 protein: ASSRTSNEQY
J gene: TRBJ2-7
V gene: TRBV4-1
clone size: -

CDR3 protein: ASSGDGGGVHALQH
J gene: TRBJ1-5
V gene: TRBV2
clone size: once

CDR3 protein: ASKVVGGSYEQY
J gene: TRBJ2-7
V gene: TRBV6-1
clone size: -